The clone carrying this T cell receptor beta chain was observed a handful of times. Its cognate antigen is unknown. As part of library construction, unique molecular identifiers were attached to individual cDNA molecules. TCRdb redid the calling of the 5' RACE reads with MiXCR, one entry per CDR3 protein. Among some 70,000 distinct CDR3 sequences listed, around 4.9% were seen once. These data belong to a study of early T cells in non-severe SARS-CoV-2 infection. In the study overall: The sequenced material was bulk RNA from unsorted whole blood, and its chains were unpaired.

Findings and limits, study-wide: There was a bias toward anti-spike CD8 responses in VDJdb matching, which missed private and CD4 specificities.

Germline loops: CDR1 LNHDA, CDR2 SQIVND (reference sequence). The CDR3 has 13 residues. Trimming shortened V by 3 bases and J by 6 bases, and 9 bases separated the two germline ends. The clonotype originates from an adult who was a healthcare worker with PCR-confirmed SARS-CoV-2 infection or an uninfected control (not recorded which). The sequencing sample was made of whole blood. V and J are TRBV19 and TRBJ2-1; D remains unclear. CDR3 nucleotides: TGTGCCAGTAGTATCCGCCCCCCCAATGAGCAGTTCTTC. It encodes CASSIRPPNEQFF.